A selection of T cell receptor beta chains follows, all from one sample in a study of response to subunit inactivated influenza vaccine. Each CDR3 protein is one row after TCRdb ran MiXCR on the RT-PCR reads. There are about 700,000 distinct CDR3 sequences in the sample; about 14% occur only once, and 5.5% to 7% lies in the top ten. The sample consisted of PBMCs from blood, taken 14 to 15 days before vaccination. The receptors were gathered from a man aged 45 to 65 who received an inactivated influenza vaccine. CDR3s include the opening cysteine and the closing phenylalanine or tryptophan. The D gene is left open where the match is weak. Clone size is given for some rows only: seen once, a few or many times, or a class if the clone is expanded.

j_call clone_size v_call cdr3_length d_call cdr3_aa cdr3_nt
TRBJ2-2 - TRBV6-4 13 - CASSDTNTGELFF TGTGCCAGCAGTGACACGAACACCGGGGAGCTGTTTTTT
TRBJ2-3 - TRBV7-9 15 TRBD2 CASSASGSSGDTQYF TGTGCCAGCAGCGCTAGCGGGAGTTCGGGAGATACGCAGTATTTT
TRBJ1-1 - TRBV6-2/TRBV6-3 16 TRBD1 CASSYSTRQGDTEAFF TGTGCCAGCAGTTACTCGACCCGACAGGGGGACACTGAAGCTTTCTTT
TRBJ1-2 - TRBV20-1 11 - CSARDDGSYTF TGCAGTGCTAGAGATGATGGTAGCTACACCTTC
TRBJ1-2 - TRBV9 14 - CASSVGSNFYGYTF TGTGCCAGCAGCGTAGGGAGTAACTTCTATGGCTACACCTTC
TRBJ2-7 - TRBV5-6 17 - CASSLEGHLLIGYEQYF TGTGCCAGCAGCTTGGAGGGACACCTCTTAATCGGGTACGAGCAGTACTTC
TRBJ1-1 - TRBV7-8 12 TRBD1 CASSINRGEAFF TGTGCCAGCAGCATAAACAGGGGTGAAGCTTTCTTT
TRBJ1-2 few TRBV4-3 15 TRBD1 CASSLEQGAYYGYTF TGCGCCAGCAGCCTAGAGCAGGGGGCCTACTATGGCTACACCTTC
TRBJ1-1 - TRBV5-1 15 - CASSRGGALNTEAFF TGCGCCAGCAGCCGCGGAGGGGCTTTGAACACTGAAGCTTTCTTT
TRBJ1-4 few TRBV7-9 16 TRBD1 CASTLIGTGPNEKLFF TGTGCCAGCACCTTGATCGGGACAGGGCCTAATGAAAAACTGTTTTTT
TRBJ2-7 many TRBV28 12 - CASSLLGYEQYF TGTGCCAGCAGCCTCCTGGGGTACGAGCAGTACTTC
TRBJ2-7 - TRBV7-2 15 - CASRNRRDTYYEQYF TGTGCCAGCAGGAATAGGCGGGACACGTACTACGAGCAGTACTTC
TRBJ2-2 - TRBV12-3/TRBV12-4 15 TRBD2 CASSYLAVNTGELFF TGTGCCAGCAGTTACCTAGCGGTGAACACCGGGGAGCTGTTTTTT
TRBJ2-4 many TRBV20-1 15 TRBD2 CSARASGMVRGIQYF TGCAGTGCTAGGGCTAGCGGGATGGTTAGAGGCATTCAGTACTTC
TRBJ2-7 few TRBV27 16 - CASSPLPGPGVLEQYF TGTGCCAGCAGTCCGCTTCCGGGGCCGGGAGTCTTGGAGCAGTACTTC
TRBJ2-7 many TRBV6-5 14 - CASSYTSATHEQYF TGTGCCAGCAGTTACACTTCGGCAACCCACGAGCAGTACTTC
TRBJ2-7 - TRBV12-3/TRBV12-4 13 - CASRLAQGHEQYF TGTGCCAGCAGGCTAGCGCAGGGCCACGAGCAGTACTTC
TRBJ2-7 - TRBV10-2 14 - CASRGAIAVDEQYF TGCGCCAGCAGAGGGGCCATAGCAGTGGACGAGCAGTACTTC
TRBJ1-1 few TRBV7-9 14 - CASSLVQGVTEAFF TGTGCCAGCAGCTTGGTCCAGGGTGTCACTGAAGCTTTCTTT
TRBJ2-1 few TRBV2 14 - CASSGGRARDEQFF TGTGCCAGCAGTGGGGGACGGGCTAGGGATGAGCAGTTCTTC
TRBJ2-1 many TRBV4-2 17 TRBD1 CASSQVRQGVSYNEQFF TGTGCCAGCAGCCAGGTCAGGCAGGGGGTTTCCTACAATGAGCAGTTCTTC
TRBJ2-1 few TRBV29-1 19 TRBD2 CSVPKGLAGGWIGWNEQFF TGCAGCGTTCCTAAGGGTCTAGCGGGAGGGTGGATTGGTTGGAATGAGCAGTTCTTC
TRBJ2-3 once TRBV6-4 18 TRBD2 CASSDPGLAPSGADTQYF TGTGCCAGCAGTGACCCGGGACTAGCTCCGTCGGGCGCAGATACGCAGTATTTT
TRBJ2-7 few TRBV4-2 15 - CASSQDRQASYEQYF TGTGCCAGCAGCCAAGATCGTCAGGCCTCCTACGAGCAGTACTTC
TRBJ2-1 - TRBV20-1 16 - CSAPTLETGSYNEQFF TGCAGTGCCCCGACCCTAGAAACCGGCTCCTACAATGAGCAGTTCTTC
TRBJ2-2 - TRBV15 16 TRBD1 CATSSPGQGADGELFF TGTGCCACCAGCTCCCCGGGACAGGGGGCGGACGGGGAGCTGTTTTTT
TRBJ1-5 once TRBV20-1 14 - CSAEEVAGNQPQHF TGCAGTGCTGAGGAGGTCGCAGGAAATCAGCCCCAGCATTTT
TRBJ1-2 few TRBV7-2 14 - CASSEGTSDYGYTF TGTGCCAGCAGCGAGGGGACTTCGGACTATGGCTACACCTTC
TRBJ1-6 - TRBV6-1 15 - CASIGGSSYNSPLHF TGTGCCAGCATCGGGGGATCCTCCTATAATTCACCCCTCCACTTT
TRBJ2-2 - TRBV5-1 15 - CASSSQGGSTGELFF TGCGCCAGCAGCTCCCAGGGGGGTAGTACCGGGGAGCTGTTTTTT
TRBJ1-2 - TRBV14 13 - CASSQRPLGGYTF TGTGCCAGCAGCCAACGGCCCCTCGGCGGCTACACCTTC
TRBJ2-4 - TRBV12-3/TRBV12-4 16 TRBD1 CASSPGTGKAKNIQYF TGTGCCAGCAGTCCCGGGACAGGGAAAGCCAAAAACATTCAGTACTTC
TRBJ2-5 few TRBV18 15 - CASSPPAGNQETQYF TGTGCCAGCTCACCACCGGCAGGAAACCAAGAGACCCAGTACTTC
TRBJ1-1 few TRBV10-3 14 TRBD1 CAISVDRGNTEAFF TGTGCCATCAGCGTCGACAGGGGGAACACTGAAGCTTTCTTT
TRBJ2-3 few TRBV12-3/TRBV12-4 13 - CASSPGTPDTQYF TGTGCCAGCAGCCCCGGGACTCCGGATACGCAGTATTTT
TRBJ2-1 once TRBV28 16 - CASSLGGLISYNEQFF TGTGCCAGCAGTTTAGGGGGACTTATCTCCTACAATGAGCAGTTCTTC
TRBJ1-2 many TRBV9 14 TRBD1 CASSRQGLNYGYTF TGTGCCAGCAGTAGACAGGGACTGAACTATGGCTACACCTTC
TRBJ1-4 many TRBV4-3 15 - CASSQEQRPNEKLFF TGCGCCAGCAGCCAGGAACAGAGGCCTAATGAAAAACTGTTTTTT
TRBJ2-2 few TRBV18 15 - CASSQTPMNTGELFF TGTGCCAGCTCACAAACACCGATGAACACCGGGGAGCTGTTTTTT
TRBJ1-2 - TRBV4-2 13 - CASSQGLEADYTF TGTGCCAGCAGCCAAGGTCTGGAGGCGGACTACACCTTC
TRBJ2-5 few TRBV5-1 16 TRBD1 CASSLAGWDRSETQYF TGCGCCAGCAGCTTGGCAGGTTGGGACAGGTCGGAGACCCAGTACTTC
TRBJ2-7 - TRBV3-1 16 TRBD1 CASSPEGSQGVYEQYF TGTGCCAGCAGCCCCGAGGGTTCGCAGGGGGTCTACGAGCAGTACTTC
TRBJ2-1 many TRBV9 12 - CASSVDNNEQFF TGTGCCAGCAGCGTAGATAATAATGAGCAGTTCTTC
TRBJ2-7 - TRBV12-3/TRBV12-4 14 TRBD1 CSSSSGQGGDEQYF TGTTCCAGCAGTTCTGGACAGGGGGGTGACGAGCAGTACTTC
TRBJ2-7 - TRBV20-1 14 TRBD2 CSARKRLAGFEQYF TGCAGTGCTAGGAAGAGACTAGCGGGGTTCGAGCAGTACTTC
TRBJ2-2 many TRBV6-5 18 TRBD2 CASSYSLTLAGVSGELFF TGTGCCAGCAGTTACTCCTTAACACTAGCGGGGGTATCCGGGGAGCTGTTTTTT
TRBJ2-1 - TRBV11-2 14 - CASSSSQGISEQFF TGTGCCAGCAGCTCCTCTCAGGGCATAAGTGAGCAGTTCTTC
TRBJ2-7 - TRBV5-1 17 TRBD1 CASSSLAIGQGSYEQYF TGCGCCAGCAGCTCCCTGGCGATAGGACAGGGCTCCTACGAGCAGTACTTC